This T cell receptor beta chain emerged from a study of early T cells in non-severe SARS-CoV-2 infection. The CDR3 has 13 amino acids. Deletions cut 8 bases from V and 1 base from J, with 11 bases between. This clonotype was seen many times. TCRdb re-called the 5' RACE reads through MiXCR, storing one row per CDR3 protein. Found here are 55,000 to 70,000 distinct CDR3 sequences, roughly 12% of them singletons; the top ten hold 4.8%. The TCR originated in an adult who was a healthcare worker with PCR-confirmed SARS-CoV-2 infection or an uninfected control (not recorded which). J is TRBJ2-5 and V is TRBV12-3 or TRBV12-4; perhaps D is TRBD1 or TRBD2 (5 bases each). The sample comprised whole blood. CDR3 nucleotide sequence: TGTGCCAGCGGTCGGGACCGCCAAGAGACCCAGTACTTC. It encodes CASGRDRQETQYF.